This TCR beta chain was sequenced during a study of immune evolution from preneoplasia to lung adenocarcinoma. The method was immunoSEQ multiplex PCR; TCRdb's version includes in-frame clones alone and lacks a portion of them. The sample holds 9,500 to 15,000 clones, 85% seen once. Germline assignment: CDR1 SGHRS and CDR2 YFSETQ. V gave up 0 bases and J gave up 3 bases, with 9 bases separating them. This CDR3 region has 14 residues. This TCR came from a person between 45 and 75 years old with lung adenocarcinoma. Sequencing was done on a sample of FFPE tissue from an adenomatous hyperplasia lung lesion. The subset denotes: atypical adenomatous hyperplasia (AAH), lung preneoplasia. The chain has TRBV5-1 and TRBJ2-5; no clear D gene. CDR3 residues: CASSLGSNEETQYF. CDR3 DNA: TGCGCCAGCAGCTTGGGGTCTAATGAAGAGACCCAGTACTTC.